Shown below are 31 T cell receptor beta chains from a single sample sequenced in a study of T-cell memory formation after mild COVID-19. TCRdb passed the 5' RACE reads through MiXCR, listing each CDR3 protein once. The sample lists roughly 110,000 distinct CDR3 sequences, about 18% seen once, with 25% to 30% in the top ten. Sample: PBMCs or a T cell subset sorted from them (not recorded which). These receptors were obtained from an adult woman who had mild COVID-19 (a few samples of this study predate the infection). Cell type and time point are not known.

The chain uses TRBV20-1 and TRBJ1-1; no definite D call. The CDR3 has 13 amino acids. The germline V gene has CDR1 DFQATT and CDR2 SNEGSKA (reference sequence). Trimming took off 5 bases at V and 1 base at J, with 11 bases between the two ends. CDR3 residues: CSALRRANTEAFF. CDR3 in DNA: TGCAGTGCTCTCCGCCGGGCGAACACTGAAGCTTTCTTT.

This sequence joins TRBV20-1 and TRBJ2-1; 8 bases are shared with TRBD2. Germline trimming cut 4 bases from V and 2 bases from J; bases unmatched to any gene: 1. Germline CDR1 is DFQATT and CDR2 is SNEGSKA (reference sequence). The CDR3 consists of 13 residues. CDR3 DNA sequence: TGCAGTGCTAACGGGGGGGCCTACAATGAGCAGTTCTTC. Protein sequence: CSANGGAYNEQFF.

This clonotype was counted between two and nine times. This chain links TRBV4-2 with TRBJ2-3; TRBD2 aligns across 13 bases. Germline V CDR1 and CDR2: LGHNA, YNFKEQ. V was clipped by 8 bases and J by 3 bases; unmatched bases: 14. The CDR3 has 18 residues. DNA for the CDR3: TGTGCCAGCGTGTTTCCCAAGCCGACTAGCGGGAGGACAGATACGCAGTATTTT. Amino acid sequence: CASVFPKPTSGRTDTQYF.

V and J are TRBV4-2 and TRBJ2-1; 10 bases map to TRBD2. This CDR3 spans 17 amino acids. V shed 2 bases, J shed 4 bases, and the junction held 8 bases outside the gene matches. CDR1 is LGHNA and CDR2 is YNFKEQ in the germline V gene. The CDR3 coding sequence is TGTGCCAGCAGCCAAAACTTACCTAGCGGGGGATACAATGAGCAGTTCTTC. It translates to CASSQNLPSGGYNEQFF.

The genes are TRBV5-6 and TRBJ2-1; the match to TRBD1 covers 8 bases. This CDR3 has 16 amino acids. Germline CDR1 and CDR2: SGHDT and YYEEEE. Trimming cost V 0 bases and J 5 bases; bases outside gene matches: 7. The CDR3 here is CASSLVPGQANNEQFF. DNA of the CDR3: TGTGCCAGCAGCTTGGTACCGGGACAGGCTAACAATGAGCAGTTCTTC.

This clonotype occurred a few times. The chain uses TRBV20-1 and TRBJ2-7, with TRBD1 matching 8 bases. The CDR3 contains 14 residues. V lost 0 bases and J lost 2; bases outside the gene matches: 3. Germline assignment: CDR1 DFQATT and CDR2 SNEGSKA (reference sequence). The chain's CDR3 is CSARDRDRTYEQYF. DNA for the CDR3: TGCAGTGCTAGAGATAGGGACAGGACCTACGAGCAGTACTTC.

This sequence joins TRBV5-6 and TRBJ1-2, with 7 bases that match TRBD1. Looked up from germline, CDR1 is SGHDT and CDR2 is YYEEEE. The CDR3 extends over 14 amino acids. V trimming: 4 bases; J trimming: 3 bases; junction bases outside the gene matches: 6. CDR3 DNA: TGTGCCAGCAGCATCGGACAGGCGTACTATGGCTACACCTTC. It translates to CASSIGQAYYGYTF.

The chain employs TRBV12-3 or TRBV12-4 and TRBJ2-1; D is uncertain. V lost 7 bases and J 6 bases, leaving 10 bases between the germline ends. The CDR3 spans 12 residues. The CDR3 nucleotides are TGTGCCAGCACCTTTACTCCCAATGAGCAGTTCTTC. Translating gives CASTFTPNEQFF.

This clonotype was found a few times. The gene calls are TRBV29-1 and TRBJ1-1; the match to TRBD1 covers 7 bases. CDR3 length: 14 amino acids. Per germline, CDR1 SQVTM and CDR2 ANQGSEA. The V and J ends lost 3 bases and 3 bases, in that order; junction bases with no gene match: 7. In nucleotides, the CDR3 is TGCAGCGTTGATGACAGGGAGCCTCACACTGAAGCTTTCTTT. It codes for CSVDDREPHTEAFF.

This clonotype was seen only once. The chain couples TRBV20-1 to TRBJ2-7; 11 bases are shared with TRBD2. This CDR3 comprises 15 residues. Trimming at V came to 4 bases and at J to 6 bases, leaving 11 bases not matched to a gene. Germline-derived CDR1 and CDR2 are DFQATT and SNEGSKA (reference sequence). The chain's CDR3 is CSAIPVAGGPFEQYF. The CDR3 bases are TGCAGTGCTATCCCCGTAGCGGGGGGGCCTTTCGAGCAGTACTTC.

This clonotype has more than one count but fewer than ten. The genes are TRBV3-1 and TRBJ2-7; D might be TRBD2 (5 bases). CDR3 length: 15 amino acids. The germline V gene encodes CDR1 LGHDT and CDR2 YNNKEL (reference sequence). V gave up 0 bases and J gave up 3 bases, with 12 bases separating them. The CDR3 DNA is TGTGCCAGCAGCCAAGATCGAGGGAGATACTACGAGCAGTACTTC. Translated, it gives CASSQDRGRYYEQYF.

The CDR3 spells CASSLEQVSYGYTF. The CDR3 DNA sequence: TGCGCCAGCAGCTTGGAACAAGTATCCTATGGCTACACCTTC. The J gene is TRBJ1-2, the V gene TRBV5-1; D not certain. The CDR3 runs to 14 residues. From germline, CDR1 is SGHRS and CDR2 YFSETQ. Trimming removed 0 bases from V and 4 bases from J, with 10 bases in between.

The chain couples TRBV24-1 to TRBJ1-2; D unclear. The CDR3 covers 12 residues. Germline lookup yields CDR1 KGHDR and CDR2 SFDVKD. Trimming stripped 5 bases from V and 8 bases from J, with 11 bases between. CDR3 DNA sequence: TGTGCCACCAGTGCGGGCGGTCACGGCTACACCTTC. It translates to CATSAGGHGYTF.

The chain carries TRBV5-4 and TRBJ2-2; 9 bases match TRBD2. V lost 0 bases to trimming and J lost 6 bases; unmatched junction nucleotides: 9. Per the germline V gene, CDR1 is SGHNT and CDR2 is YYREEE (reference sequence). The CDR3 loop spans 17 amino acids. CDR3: CASSLAAASGVPGELFF. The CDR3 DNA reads TGTGCCAGCAGCTTGGCGGCGGCTAGCGGGGTCCCCGGGGAGCTGTTTTTT.

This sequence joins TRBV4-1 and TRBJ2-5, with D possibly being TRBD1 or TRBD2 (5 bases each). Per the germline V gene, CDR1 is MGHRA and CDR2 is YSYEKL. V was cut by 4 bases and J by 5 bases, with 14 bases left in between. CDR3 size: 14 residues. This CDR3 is CASSRLKGEETQYF. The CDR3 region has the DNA TGCGCCAGCAGCCGTCTCAAAGGGGAGGAGACCCAGTACTTC.

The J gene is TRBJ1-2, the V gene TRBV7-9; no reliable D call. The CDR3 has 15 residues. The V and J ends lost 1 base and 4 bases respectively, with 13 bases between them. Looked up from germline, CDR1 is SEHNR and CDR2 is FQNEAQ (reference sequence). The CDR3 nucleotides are TGTGCCAGCAGCTTAGTACCGGGTCTCAGCTATGGCTACACCTTC. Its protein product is CASSLVPGLSYGYTF.

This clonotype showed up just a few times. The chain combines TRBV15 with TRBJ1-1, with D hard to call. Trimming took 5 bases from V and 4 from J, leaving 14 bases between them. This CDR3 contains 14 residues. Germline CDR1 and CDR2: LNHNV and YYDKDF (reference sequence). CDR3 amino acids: CATSPAARGTEAFF. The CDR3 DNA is TGTGCCACCAGCCCAGCGGCCCGGGGCACTGAAGCTTTCTTT.

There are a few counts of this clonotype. In nucleotides, the CDR3 is TGCAGTGCTAGAGATCTAGCGGGGCGGGGTGGAGAACCCTTAGATACGCAGTATTTT. Residues: CSARDLAGRGGEPLDTQYF. The V gene is TRBV20-1, the J gene TRBJ2-3; 9 bases agree with TRBD2. From germline, CDR1 is DFQATT and CDR2 SNEGSKA (reference sequence). The CDR3 sequence is 19 residues long. V dropped 0 bases and J dropped 5; count of bases not matched to a gene: 18.

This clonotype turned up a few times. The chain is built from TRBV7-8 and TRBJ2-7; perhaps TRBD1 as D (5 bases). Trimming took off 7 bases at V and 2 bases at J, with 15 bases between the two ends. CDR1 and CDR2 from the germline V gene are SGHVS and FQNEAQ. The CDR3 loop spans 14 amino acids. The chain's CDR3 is CASTSRAGTYEQYF. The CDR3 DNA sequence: TGTGCCAGCACCTCAAGGGCAGGGACCTACGAGCAGTACTTC.

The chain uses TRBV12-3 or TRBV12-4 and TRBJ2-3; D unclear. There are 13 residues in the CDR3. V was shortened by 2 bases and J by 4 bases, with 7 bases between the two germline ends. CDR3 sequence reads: CASSLKGPDTQYF. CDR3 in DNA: TGTGCCAGCAGTTTAAAGGGTCCAGATACGCAGTATTTT.

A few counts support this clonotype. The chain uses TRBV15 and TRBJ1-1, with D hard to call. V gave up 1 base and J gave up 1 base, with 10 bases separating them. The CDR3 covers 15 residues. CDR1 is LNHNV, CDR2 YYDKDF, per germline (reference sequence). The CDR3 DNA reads TGTGCCACCAGCAGAGCGGGGAATCCGAACACTGAAGCTTTCTTT. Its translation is CATSRAGNPNTEAFF.

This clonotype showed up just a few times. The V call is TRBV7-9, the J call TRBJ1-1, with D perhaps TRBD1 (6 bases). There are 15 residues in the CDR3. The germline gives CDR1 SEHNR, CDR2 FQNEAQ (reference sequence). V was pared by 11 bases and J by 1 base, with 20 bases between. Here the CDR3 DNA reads TGTGCCGGACTACCCAAAACAGGGCGGAACACTGAAGCTTTCTTT. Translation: CAGLPKTGRNTEAFF.

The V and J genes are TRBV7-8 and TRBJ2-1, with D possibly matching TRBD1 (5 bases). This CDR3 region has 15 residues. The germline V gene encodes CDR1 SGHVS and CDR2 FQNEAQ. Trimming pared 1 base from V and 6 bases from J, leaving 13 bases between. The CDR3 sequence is CASSLGGLRPNEQFF. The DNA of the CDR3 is TGTGCCAGCAGCTTAGGGGGCCTTAGGCCCAATGAGCAGTTCTTC.

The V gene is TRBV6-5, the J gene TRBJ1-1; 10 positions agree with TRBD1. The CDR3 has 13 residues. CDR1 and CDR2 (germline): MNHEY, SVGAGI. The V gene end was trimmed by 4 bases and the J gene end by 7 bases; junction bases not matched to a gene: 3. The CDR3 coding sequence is TGTGCCAGCAGTTTGGGACAGGGGATTGAAGCTTTCTTT. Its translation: CASSLGQGIEAFF.

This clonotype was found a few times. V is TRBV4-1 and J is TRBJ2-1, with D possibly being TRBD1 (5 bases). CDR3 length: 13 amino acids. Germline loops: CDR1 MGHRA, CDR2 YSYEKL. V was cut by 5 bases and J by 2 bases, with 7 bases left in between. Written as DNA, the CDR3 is TGCGCCAGCAGCTCAGGGACCTACAATGAGCAGTTCTTC. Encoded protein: CASSSGTYNEQFF.

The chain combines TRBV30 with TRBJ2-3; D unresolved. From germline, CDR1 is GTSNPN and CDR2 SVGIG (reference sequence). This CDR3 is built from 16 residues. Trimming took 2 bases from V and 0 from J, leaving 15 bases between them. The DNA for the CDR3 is TGTGCCTGGAGTATCCCCCCCACTACTAGCACAGATACGCAGTATTTT. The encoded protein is CAWSIPPTTSTDTQYF.

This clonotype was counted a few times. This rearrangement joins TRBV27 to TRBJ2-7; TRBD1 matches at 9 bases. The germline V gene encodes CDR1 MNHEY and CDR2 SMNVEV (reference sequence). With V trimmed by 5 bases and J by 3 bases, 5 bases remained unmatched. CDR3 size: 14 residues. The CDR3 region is CASSPTTGGYEQYF. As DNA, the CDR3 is TGTGCCAGCAGTCCCACGACAGGGGGCTACGAGCAGTACTTC.

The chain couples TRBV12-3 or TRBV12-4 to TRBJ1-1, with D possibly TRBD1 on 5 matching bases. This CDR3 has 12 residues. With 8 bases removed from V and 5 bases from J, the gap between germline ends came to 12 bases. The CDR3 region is CASGDGGTEAFF. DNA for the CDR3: TGTGCCAGCGGGGACGGGGGGACTGAAGCTTTCTTT.

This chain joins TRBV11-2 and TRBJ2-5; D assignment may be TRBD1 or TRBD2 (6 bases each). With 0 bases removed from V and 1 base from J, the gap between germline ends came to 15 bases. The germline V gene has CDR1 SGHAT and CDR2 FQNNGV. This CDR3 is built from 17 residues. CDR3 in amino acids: CASSLDRWGAAQETQYF. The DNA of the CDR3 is TGTGCCAGCAGCTTAGACCGCTGGGGGGCAGCCCAAGAGACCCAGTACTTC.

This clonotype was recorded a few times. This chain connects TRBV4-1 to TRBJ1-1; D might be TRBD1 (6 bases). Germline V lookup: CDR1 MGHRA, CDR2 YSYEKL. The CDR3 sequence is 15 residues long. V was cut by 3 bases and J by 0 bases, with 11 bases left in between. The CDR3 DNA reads TGCGCCAGCAGCCAGGACAGCCTCATGAACACTGAAGCTTTCTTT. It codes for CASSQDSLMNTEAFF.

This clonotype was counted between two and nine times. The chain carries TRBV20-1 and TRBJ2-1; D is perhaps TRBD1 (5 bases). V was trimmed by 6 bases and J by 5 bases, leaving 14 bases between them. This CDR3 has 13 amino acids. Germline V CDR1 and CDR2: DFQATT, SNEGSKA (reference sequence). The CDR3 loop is CSAWGYGDNEQFF. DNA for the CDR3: TGCAGTGCGTGGGGCTATGGCGACAATGAGCAGTTCTTC.